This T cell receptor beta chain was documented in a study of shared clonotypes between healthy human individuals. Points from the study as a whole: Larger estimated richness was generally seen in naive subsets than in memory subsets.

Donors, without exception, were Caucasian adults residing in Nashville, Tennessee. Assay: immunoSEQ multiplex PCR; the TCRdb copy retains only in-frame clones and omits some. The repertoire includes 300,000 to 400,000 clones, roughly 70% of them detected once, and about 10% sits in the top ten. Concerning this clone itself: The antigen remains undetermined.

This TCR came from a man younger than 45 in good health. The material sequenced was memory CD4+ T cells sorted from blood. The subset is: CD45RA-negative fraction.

DNA for the CDR3: TGTGCCAGCAGCTTCGACGGGACCTACGAGCAGTACTTC. Its protein product is CASSFDGTYEQYF. V gene TRBV7-2 combines with J gene TRBJ2-7; D might be TRBD2 (5 bases). The V end was cut by 3 bases, the J end by 2 bases, with 8 bases between. This CDR3 is 13 amino acids long. CDR1 is SGHTA, CDR2 FQGNSA, per germline. The full variable domain, completed using reference TRBV7-2 and TRBJ2-7, is GAGVSQSPSNKVTEKGKDVELRCDPISGHTALYWYRQSLGQGLEFLIYFQGNSAPDKSGLPSDRFSAERTGGSVSTLTIQRTQQEDSAVYLCASSFDGTYEQYFGPGTRLTVT.